This entry is about one T cell receptor (beta chain). Its antigen remains unknown. The data were obtained in a study of post-analysis software for immune sequencing data. Across the whole study: Relapsing-remitting, secondary progressive and progressive-relapsing courses of multiple sclerosis were included. General study results and limits: Analysis by F measure revealed that same-batch samples clustered strongly together. Patients had higher frequencies than controls of about 5 TRBV segments, including TRBV5-6, TRBV5-1 and TRBV20-1. People with multiple sclerosis had a significantly lower normalized Chao1 diversity than controls did.

cDNA libraries of TCR beta carried unique molecular identifiers. The authors obtained 500,000 or so cDNA molecules from roughly 1.1 to 9.2 million T cells. TCRdb reprocessed the PCR reads via MiXCR and lists one record per CDR3 protein. Found here are hundreds of thousands of distinct CDR3 sequences, 44% of them singletons; the top ten hold approximately 1.7%. V was pared by 3 bases and J by 1 base, with 3 bases of the junction left unmatched. Germline V CDR1 and CDR2: KGHSH, LQKENI. The CDR3 runs to 14 residues. Sequencing was performed on blood. The clonotype comes from a girl aged 10-17 years with multiple sclerosis. This chain uses TRBV18 with TRBJ2-7, with TRBD1 identical over 7 bases. The CDR3 here is CASSPTGQSYEQYF. The CDR3 DNA sequence: TGTGCCAGCTCACCCACGGGACAGTCCTACGAGCAGTACTTC.